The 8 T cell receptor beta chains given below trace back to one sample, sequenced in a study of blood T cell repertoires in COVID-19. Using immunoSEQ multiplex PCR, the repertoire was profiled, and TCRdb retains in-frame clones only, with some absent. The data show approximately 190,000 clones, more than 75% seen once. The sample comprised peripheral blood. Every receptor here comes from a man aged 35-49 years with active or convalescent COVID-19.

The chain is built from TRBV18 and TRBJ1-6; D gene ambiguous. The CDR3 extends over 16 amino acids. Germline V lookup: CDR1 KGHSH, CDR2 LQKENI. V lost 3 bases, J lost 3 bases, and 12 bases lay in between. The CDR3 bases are TGTGCCAGCTCACCCCTCGCGAACCACTATAATTCACCCCTCCACTTT. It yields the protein CASSPLANHYNSPLHF.

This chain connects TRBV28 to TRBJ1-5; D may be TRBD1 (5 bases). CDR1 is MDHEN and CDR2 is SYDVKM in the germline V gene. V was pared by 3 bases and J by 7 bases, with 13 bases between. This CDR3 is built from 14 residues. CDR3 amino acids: CASSFGGFGQPQHF. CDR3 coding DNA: TGTGCCAGCAGTTTTGGGGGGTTTGGGCAGCCCCAGCATTTT.

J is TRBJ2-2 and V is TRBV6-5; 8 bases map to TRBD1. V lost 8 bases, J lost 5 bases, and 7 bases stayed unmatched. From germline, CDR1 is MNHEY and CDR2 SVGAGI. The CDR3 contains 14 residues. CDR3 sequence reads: CASGGQGRTGELFF. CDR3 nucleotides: TGTGCCAGCGGCGGACAGGGAAGGACCGGGGAGCTGTTTTTT.

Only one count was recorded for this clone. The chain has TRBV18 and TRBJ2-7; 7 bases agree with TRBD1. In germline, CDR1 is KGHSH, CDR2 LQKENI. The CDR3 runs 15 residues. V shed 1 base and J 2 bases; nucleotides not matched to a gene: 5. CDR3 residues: CASSPLTGNPYEQYF. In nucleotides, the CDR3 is TGTGCCAGCTCACCACTGACAGGGAACCCCTACGAGCAGTACTTC.

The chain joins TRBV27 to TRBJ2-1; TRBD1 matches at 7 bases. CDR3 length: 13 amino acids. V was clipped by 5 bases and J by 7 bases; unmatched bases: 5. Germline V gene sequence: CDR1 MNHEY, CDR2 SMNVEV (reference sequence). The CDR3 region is CASSPRQGNEQFF. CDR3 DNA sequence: TGTGCCAGCAGTCCACGACAGGGAAATGAGCAGTTCTTC.

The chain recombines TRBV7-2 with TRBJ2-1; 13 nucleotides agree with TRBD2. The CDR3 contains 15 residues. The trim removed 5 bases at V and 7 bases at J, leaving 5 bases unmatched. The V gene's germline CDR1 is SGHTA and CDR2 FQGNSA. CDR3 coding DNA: TGTGCCAGCAGCGAGCCGGGACTAGCGGGGAATGAGCAGTTCTTC. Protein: CASSEPGLAGNEQFF.

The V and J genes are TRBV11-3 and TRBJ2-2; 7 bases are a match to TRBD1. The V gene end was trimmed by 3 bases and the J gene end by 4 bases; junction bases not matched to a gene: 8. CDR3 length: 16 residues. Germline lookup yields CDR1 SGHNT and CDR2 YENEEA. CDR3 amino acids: CASSLGDRASTGELFF. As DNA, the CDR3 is TGTGCCAGCAGCTTGGGGGACAGAGCATCCACCGGGGAGCTGTTTTTT.

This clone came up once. CDR3 loop: CASNTPRGGIGNQPQHF. The CDR3 nucleotides are TGTGCCAGCAATACACCTCGGGGGGGCATTGGCAATCAGCCCCAGCATTTT. The chain combines TRBV28 with TRBJ1-5; D may be TRBD1 (6 bases). Trimming removed 7 bases from V and 2 bases from J, with 21 bases in between. The germline gives CDR1 MDHEN, CDR2 SYDVKM. This CDR3 is 17 amino acids long. The whole variable domain, remainder taken from reference TRBV28 and TRBJ1-5, is DVKVTQSSRYLVKRTGEKVFLECVQDMDHENMFWYRQDPGLGLRLIYFSYDVKMKEKGDIPEGYSVSREKKERFSLILESASTNQTSMYLCASNTPRGGIGNQPQHFGDGTRLSIL.